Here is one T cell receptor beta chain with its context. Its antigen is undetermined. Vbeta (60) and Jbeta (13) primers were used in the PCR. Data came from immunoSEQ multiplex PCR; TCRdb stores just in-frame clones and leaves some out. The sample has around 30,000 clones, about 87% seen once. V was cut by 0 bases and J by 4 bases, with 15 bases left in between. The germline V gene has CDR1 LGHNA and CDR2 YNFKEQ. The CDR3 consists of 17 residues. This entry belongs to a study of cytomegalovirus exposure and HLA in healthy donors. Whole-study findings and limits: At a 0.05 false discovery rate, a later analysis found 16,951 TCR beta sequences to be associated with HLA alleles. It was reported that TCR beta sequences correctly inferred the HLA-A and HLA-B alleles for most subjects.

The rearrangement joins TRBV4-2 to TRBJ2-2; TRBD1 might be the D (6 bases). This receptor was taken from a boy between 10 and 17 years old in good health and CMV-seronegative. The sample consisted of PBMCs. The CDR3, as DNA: TGTGCCAGCAGCCAAGATCTTGGCAGGGGAAGCACCGGGGAGCTGTTTTTT. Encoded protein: CASSQDLGRGSTGELFF.